This TCR beta chain comes out of a study of blood T cell repertoires in COVID-19. Study overall: Researchers got acute and convalescent COVID-19 samples from the United States, Italy and Spain.

Remarks on this clone: This sample includes further DNA sequences coding for the same CDR3.

While infection was still active, Seattle patients were enrolled and then followed longitudinally. This CDR3 contains 13 residues. The V gene lost 5 bases and the J gene lost 1 base, with 8 bases spanning the gap. The data were produced by immunoSEQ multiplex PCR, yet TCRdb's version contains in-frame clones alone and is incomplete. The table records about 410,000 clones, about 88% of them present only once. This chain links TRBV12-3 or TRBV12-4 with TRBJ1-1, with a possible D match to TRBD1 (6 bases). Sequencing input: peripheral blood. This clonotype was sampled from a woman between 40 and 55 years old with COVID-19, enrolled during active disease. The CDR3 sequence: CASSLQGNTEAFF. The CDR3 region has the DNA TGTGCCAGCAGTCTACAGGGGAACACTGAAGCTTTCTTT.